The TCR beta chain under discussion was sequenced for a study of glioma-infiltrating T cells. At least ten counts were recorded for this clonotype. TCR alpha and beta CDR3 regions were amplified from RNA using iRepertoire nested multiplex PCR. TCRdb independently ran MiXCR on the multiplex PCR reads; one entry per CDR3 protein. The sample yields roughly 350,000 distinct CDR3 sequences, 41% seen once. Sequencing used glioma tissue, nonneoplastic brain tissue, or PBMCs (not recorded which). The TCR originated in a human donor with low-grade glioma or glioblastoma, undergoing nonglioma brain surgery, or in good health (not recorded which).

This CDR3 reads CASSQGLAGAYEQYF. The CDR3 nucleotides are TGTGCCAGCAGCCAGGGACTAGCGGGAGCCTACGAGCAGTACTTC. J is TRBJ2-7 and V is TRBV28; 14 bases line up with TRBD2. The CDR3 extends over 15 amino acids. J was trimmed by 2 bases and V by 6 bases; bases with no gene match: 3. Germline V gene lookup returns CDR1 MDHEN and CDR2 SYDVKM.